Below are 17 T cell receptor beta chains sequenced from a single sample in a study of T cell repertoires in cytomegalovirus infection. TCRdb called the reads again in MiXCR, with one record for every CDR3 protein. Of under 250,000 distinct CDR3 sequences listed, 5% to 8.5% were seen once; the top ten hold under 7%. Material for sequencing was PBMCs. These receptors all come from a human donor in good health (CMV status not recorded). Some clones in this sample may be carry-over from other donors' samples.

This clonotype was seen at least ten times. The J gene is TRBJ1-5, the V gene TRBV7-2; a weak D match, TRBD1 (5 bases). This CDR3 contains 15 residues. Per the germline V gene, CDR1 is SGHTA and CDR2 is FQGNSA. Trimming stripped 4 bases from V and 4 bases from J, with 14 bases between. In nucleotides, the CDR3 is TGTGCCAGCAGCTCCTCGGGACCACAAAATCAGCCCCAGCATTTT. This codes for CASSSSGPQNQPQHF.

This clonotype was recorded many times. This chain joins TRBV7-2 and TRBJ1-5; D not certain. The CDR3 has 13 residues. Germline CDR1 SGHTA, CDR2 FQGNSA. Trimming stripped 5 bases from V and 8 bases from J, with 13 bases between. CDR3 bases: TGTGCCAGCAGCCCGGACCCGCGGGAGCCCCAGCATTTT. Amino acid sequence: CASSPDPREPQHF. The variable domain in full, completed from reference TRBV7-2 and TRBJ1-5, reads GAGVSQSPSNKVTEKGKDVELRCDPISGHTALYWYRQSLGQGLEFLIYFQGNSAPDKSGLPSDRFSAERTGGSVSTLTIQRTQQEDSAVYLCASSPDPREPQHFGDGTRLSIL.

This clonotype showed up many times. V is TRBV20-1 and J is TRBJ1-1; 8 bases fit TRBD1. The CDR3 is made up of 13 amino acids. After removal of 6 bases from V and 5 bases from J, the junction contained 8 bases not matched to a gene. CDR1 and CDR2 from the germline V gene are DFQATT and SNEGSKA (reference sequence). The CDR3 reads CSARTGGRTEAFF. CDR3 sequence (DNA): TGCAGTGCCAGAACAGGGGGTAGGACTGAAGCTTTCTTT.

This clonotype was seen many times. The gene calls are TRBV9 and TRBJ1-1; a possible D gene is TRBD1 (5 bases). V shed 3 bases and J shed 1 base, with 13 bases lying between them. The CDR3 runs 15 residues. Germline V gene lookup returns CDR1 SGDLS and CDR2 YYNGEE. The CDR3: CASSALGRQNTEAFF. The CDR3 bases are TGTGCCAGCAGCGCACTGGGACGGCAGAACACTGAAGCTTTCTTT.

This clonotype was detected ten times or more. The chain is built from TRBV20-1 and TRBJ1-1, with 10 bases lining up with TRBD1. V shed 6 bases and J 6 bases; nucleotides not matched to a gene: 7. CDR1 and CDR2 from the germline V gene are DFQATT and SNEGSKA (reference sequence). This CDR3 comprises 13 residues. CDR3 residues: CSARTGGVAEAFF. CDR3 DNA sequence: TGCAGTGCAAGGACAGGGGGTGTGGCTGAAGCTTTCTTT.

This clonotype has a count of ten or more. The chain carries TRBV7-2 and TRBJ1-2; D is undetermined. V shed 1 base and J shed 2 bases, with 8 bases lying between them. CDR3 length: 14 amino acids. Germline CDR1 SGHTA, CDR2 FQGNSA. In DNA form, the CDR3 reads TGTGCCAGCAGCTTAGTTTCGGTGAACTATGGCTACACCTTC. Protein product: CASSLVSVNYGYTF.

This clonotype has ten or more counts. The chain carries TRBV7-8 and TRBJ2-2, with TRBD2 matching over 10 bases. From germline, CDR1 is SGHVS and CDR2 FQNEAQ. Trimming removed 5 bases from V and 5 bases from J; junction bases left unmatched: 2. The CDR3 extends over 14 amino acids. CDR3 coding DNA: TGTGCCAGCAGCCTTAGCGGGGGGACCGGGGAGCTGTTTTTT. It translates to CASSLSGGTGELFF.

This clonotype was found many times. The chain is built from TRBV7-6 and TRBJ1-4; D gene ambiguous. The V end lost 1 base, the J end lost 5 bases, and 17 bases lay between the germline ends. There are 17 residues in the CDR3. Germline V lookup: CDR1 SGHVS, CDR2 FNYEAQ. The CDR3 spells CASSLVARLDRNEKLFF. CDR3 DNA: TGTGCCAGCAGCTTAGTTGCCAGACTAGATCGAAATGAAAAACTGTTTTTT.

This clonotype has more than one count but fewer than ten. This chain links TRBV5-4 with TRBJ1-2, with a weak D call TRBD1 (5 bases). This CDR3 region has 15 residues. The germline V gene encodes CDR1 SGHNT and CDR2 YYREEE (reference sequence). V gave up 1 base and J gave up 3 bases, with 13 bases separating them. The CDR3 bases are TGTGCCAGCAGCTTGAGCGTCAGGGAGGACTATGGCTACACCTTC. It codes for CASSLSVREDYGYTF.

The sample holds many counts of this clonotype. J is TRBJ2-1 and V is TRBV20-1; no clear D. Per germline, CDR1 DFQATT and CDR2 SNEGSKA (reference sequence). This CDR3 contains 10 residues. With 4 bases removed from V and 7 bases from J, the gap between germline ends came to 5 bases. The CDR3 region is CSAIGNEQFF. The CDR3 nucleotides read TGCAGTGCTATTGGAAATGAGCAGTTCTTC.

This clonotype was seen repeatedly, ten times or more. The junction does not match germline at one end; this may be a read error. The chain carries TRBV28 and TRBJ2-1; the D gene is possibly TRBD2 (5 bases). From germline, CDR1 is MDHEN and CDR2 SYDVKM. This CDR3 spans 17 amino acids. CDR3 nucleotide sequence: TGTGCCAGCAGTCCTGATTCGGATTCTAGCTCCTACAATGCGCAGTTCTTC. Amino acids: CASSPDSDSSSYNAQFF.

This clonotype was counted many times. The V call is TRBV7-2, the J call TRBJ1-6, with unresolved D. V was pared by 2 bases and J by 0 bases, with 8 bases between. The germline gives CDR1 SGHTA, CDR2 FQGNSA. The CDR3 extends over 16 amino acids. The CDR3 sequence: CASSLSALSYNSPLHF. The CDR3 DNA follows: TGTGCCAGCAGCTTAAGCGCACTCTCCTATAATTCACCCCTCCACTTT.

Ten or more counts support this clonotype. This sequence joins TRBV28 and TRBJ1-1; 7 nucleotides align to TRBD1. Germline CDR1 is MDHEN and CDR2 is SYDVKM. CDR3 length: 14 amino acids. J gave up 4 bases and V 6 bases, and 8 bases lay outside the gene matches. CDR3 in amino acids: CASSQTGMATEAFF. The CDR3 bases are TGTGCCAGCAGCCAGACAGGGATGGCCACTGAAGCTTTCTTT.

A single count supports this clonotype. It may be a read error: a sequence one base away is much more abundant. This rearrangement joins TRBV19 to TRBJ1-1, with D possibly TRBD1 on 5 matching bases. CDR3 size: 14 residues. Trimming left V 7 bases short and J 3 bases short, with 15 bases between. CDR1 and CDR2 from the germline V gene are LNHDA and SQIVND (reference sequence). CDR3 protein: CASNPRVNHTEAFF. In nucleotides, the CDR3 is TGTGCCAGTAACCCCAGGGTTAATCACACTGAAGCTTTCTTT.

This clonotype occurred many times. This chain joins TRBV28 and TRBJ1-4; D call uncertain. The CDR3 is made up of 16 amino acids. V shed 4 bases and J shed 7 bases, with 19 bases lying between them. Germline V lookup: CDR1 MDHEN, CDR2 SYDVKM. CDR3 loop: CASSYLYGEEVEKLFF. CDR3 nucleotides: TGTGCCAGCAGTTATCTCTATGGGGAGGAGGTTGAAAAACTGTTTTTT.

This clonotype was counted at least ten times. In DNA form, the CDR3 reads TGTGCCAGCAGCTCTGAATCCGGGAACCCGCGAACCGGGGAGCTGTTTTTT. As protein: CASSSESGNPRTGELFF. This chain connects TRBV5-4 to TRBJ2-2; D possibly corresponds to TRBD2 (5 bases). The CDR3 runs 17 residues. Trimming left V 3 bases short and J 5 bases short, with 20 bases between. Per the germline V gene, CDR1 is SGHNT and CDR2 is YYREEE (reference sequence).

In this sample, this clonotype turned up many times. The rearrangement uses TRBV29-1 and TRBJ2-2; 7 bases line up with TRBD1. The CDR3 length is 12 residues. Trimming took 7 bases from V and 10 from J; bases not matched to a gene: 9. The germline CDR1 and CDR2 sequences are SQVTM and ANQGSEA. CDR3 sequence: CSARDSREELFF. CDR3 nucleotides: TGCAGCGCTCGGGACAGCCGTGAGGAGCTGTTTTTT.